The 26 T cell receptor beta chains in this list originate from one sample, sequenced in a study of shared clonotypes between healthy human individuals. Data came from immunoSEQ multiplex PCR; TCRdb stores just in-frame clones and leaves some out. This table holds 650,000 to 700,000 clones, roughly 88% found once. Sequencing was carried out using memory CD8+ T cells from PBMCs. Subset noted: CD45RO+ cells pooled with CCR7-negative TemRA cells. The receptors were sampled from a man aged 18 to 30 in good health. Some clones in this sample may be carry-over from other donors' samples.

The V and J genes are TRBV5-5 and TRBJ1-3, with D possibly being TRBD1 (6 bases). The CDR3 totals 15 residues. The ends were cut back, 1 base at V and 8 bases at J, with 16 bases in the middle. Per the germline V gene, CDR1 is SGHKS and CDR2 is YYEKEE (reference sequence). The CDR3 loop reads CASSLSGRGLDTIYF. The CDR3 DNA follows: TGTGCCAGCAGCTTGAGTGGCAGGGGATTGGACACCATATATTTT.

The chain combines TRBV7-9 with TRBJ2-5; 10 bases are a match to TRBD2. This CDR3 is built from 15 residues. The J segment lost 7 bases and the V segment lost 5 bases, leaving 10 bases of the junction unmatched. Germline V CDR1 and CDR2: SEHNR, FQNEAQ (reference sequence). The CDR3 nucleotides are TGTGCCAGCAGCCCTACCGATCCTAGCGGGGGGACCCAGTACTTC. Its protein product is CASSPTDPSGGTQYF.

Concerning this clone itself: The sample carries other DNA sequences with the same CDR3. The V gene is TRBV9, the J gene TRBJ2-7; TRBD2 matches at 11 bases. This CDR3 spans 15 amino acids. Looked up from germline, CDR1 is SGDLS and CDR2 is YYNGEE. After removal of 2 bases from V and 2 bases from J, the junction contained 3 bases not matched to a gene. The CDR3 coding sequence is TGTGCCAGCAGCGTCGGACTAGCGGGTGCCTACGAGCAGTACTTC. Amino acids: CASSVGLAGAYEQYF. Full variable domain (remainder filled in from reference TRBV9 and TRBJ2-7): DSGVTQTPKHLITATGQRVTLRCSPRSGDLSVYWYQQSLDQGLQFLIQYYNGEERAKGNILERFSAQQFPDLHSELNLSSLELGDSALYFCASSVGLAGAYEQYFGPGTRLTVT.

CDR3 in DNA: TGTGCCAGCGGAATACGACAGGGGCCTGGTTCACCCCTCCACTTT. Protein sequence: CASGIRQGPGSPLHF. This sequence joins TRBV27 and TRBJ1-6; 8 bases are shared with TRBD1. The J segment lost 9 bases and the V segment lost 8 bases, leaving 12 bases of the junction unmatched. In germline, CDR1 is MNHEY, CDR2 SMNVEV (reference sequence). The CDR3 spans 15 residues.

The chain has TRBV28 and TRBJ2-7, with D hard to call. Trimming left V 3 bases short and J 4 bases short, with 16 bases between. This CDR3 contains 15 residues. CDR1 MDHEN and CDR2 SYDVKM come from the germline V gene. This CDR3 is CASSFLPGENYEQYF. Written as DNA, the CDR3 is TGTGCCAGCAGTTTTCTTCCCGGAGAGAATTACGAGCAGTACTTC.

The rearrangement links TRBV4-1 to TRBJ2-7; 12 bases map to TRBD1. V shed 4 bases, J shed 5 bases, and the junction held 6 bases outside the gene matches. The length of the CDR3 is 15 residues. Looked up from germline, CDR1 is MGHRA and CDR2 is YSYEKL. The CDR3 nucleotides are TGCGCCAGCAGCCTCATGGGGACAGGGGGCGACGAGCAGTACTTC. Encoded protein: CASSLMGTGGDEQYF.

The chain is built from TRBV11-3 and TRBJ2-2; D perhaps matches TRBD2 (6 bases). Germline V lookup: CDR1 SGHNT, CDR2 YENEEA. The CDR3 spans 13 residues. V was pared by 8 bases and J by 6 bases, with 13 bases between. CDR3 loop: CASGAGRAGELFF. Written as DNA, the CDR3 is TGTGCCAGCGGCGCGGGACGGGCCGGGGAGCTGTTTTTT.

The V call is TRBV18, the J call TRBJ2-2; D possibly corresponds to TRBD1 (6 bases). Trimming cost V 9 bases and J 1 base, with 15 bases left between them. In germline, CDR1 is KGHSH, CDR2 LQKENI. This CDR3 region has 15 residues. The CDR3 here is CASSDYRENTGELFF. The CDR3 nucleotides read TGTGCCAGTTCCGACTACAGGGAGAACACCGGGGAGCTGTTTTTT.

For the CDR3, the DNA is TGTGCCAGCAGCGATAGGACAGGGGGTACCTCTGAGCAGTACTTC. This encodes CASSDRTGGTSEQYF. The J gene is TRBJ2-7, the V gene TRBV7-2; 10 nucleotides align to TRBD1. From germline, CDR1 is SGHTA and CDR2 FQGNSA. The length of the CDR3 is 15 residues. V was pared by 5 bases and J by 7 bases, with 11 bases of the junction left unmatched. Drawing the rest from reference TRBV7-2 and TRBJ2-7, the complete variable domain is GAGVSQSPSNKVTEKGKDVELRCDPISGHTALYWYRQSLGQGLEFLIYFQGNSAPDKSGLPSDRFSAERTGGSVSTLTIQRTQQEDSAVYLCASSDRTGGTSEQYFGPGTRLTVT.

The rearrangement links TRBV27 to TRBJ2-7; no firm D call. CDR1 and CDR2 (germline): MNHEY, SMNVEV (reference sequence). The ends were cut back, 6 bases at V and 0 bases at J, with 18 bases in the middle. This CDR3 comprises 16 residues. Here the CDR3 reads CASSAYTSKSSYEQYF. Written as DNA, the CDR3 is TGTGCCAGCAGCGCCTACACTTCGAAGAGCTCCTACGAGCAGTACTTC.

DNA for the CDR3: TGTGCCAGCAGCCTAACAGGGGGGATCACTGAAGCTTTCTTT. Translation gives CASSLTGGITEAFF. J is TRBJ1-1 and V is TRBV5-6, with 8 nucleotides matching TRBD1. Germline CDR1 reads SGHDT; CDR2 reads YYEEEE. The V and J ends lost 4 bases and 4 bases, in that order; junction bases with no gene match: 6. The CDR3 covers 14 residues.

The chain uses TRBV5-1 and TRBJ1-4, with a weak D call TRBD1 (6 bases). V lost 2 bases, J lost 7 bases, and 9 bases lay in between. The CDR3 has 13 amino acids. Germline V gene lookup returns CDR1 SGHRS and CDR2 YFSETQ. CDR3 in DNA: TGCGCCAGCAGCTTCACGACAGGTGAAAAACTGTTTTTT. It is translated as CASSFTTGEKLFF.

The rearrangement links TRBV4-1 to TRBJ2-1; TRBD2 agrees at 11 bases. In germline, CDR1 is MGHRA, CDR2 YSYEKL. CDR3 length: 17 residues. Unmatched junction bases numbered 5, after V lost 2 bases and J lost 2 bases. CDR3 coding DNA: TGCGCCAGCAGCCAAATGCCGACTAGCGGGGCCTACAATGAGCAGTTCTTC. Translating gives CASSQMPTSGAYNEQFF.

The chain joins TRBV6-1 to TRBJ2-1, with D possibly being TRBD2 (5 bases). CDR3 size: 15 residues. V was cut by 7 bases and J by 5 bases, with 18 bases left in between. The germline CDR1 and CDR2 sequences are MNHNS and SASEGT. The CDR3 bases are TGTGCCAGCAAATCGCTATCGGGGTCTGACAATGAGCAGTTCTTC. Translation gives CASKSLSGSDNEQFF.

This chain connects TRBV21-1 to TRBJ1-1; the table calls TRBD1, which could not be checked here. TRBV21-1 corresponds to a pseudogene. The CDR3 has 15 residues. CDR3 in DNA: TGTGCCAGCAGAGACCCGGGACAGGTCTTTACTGAAGCTTTCTTT. Translating gives CASRDPGQVFTEAFF.

This sequence joins TRBV7-8 and TRBJ2-1; the D call may be TRBD1 or TRBD2 (5 bases each). Germline CDR1 and CDR2: SGHVS and FQNEAQ. The CDR3 runs 17 residues. V was shortened by 1 base and J by 7 bases, with 20 bases between the two germline ends. CDR3 loop: CASSLVLGDLPGNEQFF. The CDR3 DNA follows: TGTGCCAGCAGCTTAGTCCTGGGGGACCTACCGGGGAATGAGCAGTTCTTC. The full variable domain, with the rest looked up from reference TRBV7-8 and TRBJ2-1, is GAGVSQSPRYKVAKRGQDVALRCDPISGHVSLFWYQQALGQGPEFLTYFQNEAQLDKSGLPSDRFFAERPEGSVSTLKIQRTQQEDSAVYLCASSLVLGDLPGNEQFFGPGTRLTVL.

This rearrangement joins TRBV5-5 to TRBJ2-1, with D unresolved. V was trimmed by 0 bases and J by 7 bases, leaving 11 bases between them. Germline V lookup: CDR1 SGHKS, CDR2 YYEKEE (reference sequence). This CDR3 is 14 amino acids long. The CDR3 spells CASSLGVSRNEQFF. The DNA for the CDR3 is TGTGCCAGCAGCTTGGGGGTAAGTCGGAATGAGCAGTTCTTC.

V and J are TRBV2 and TRBJ2-5, with D perhaps TRBD1 or TRBD2 (6 bases each). This CDR3 has 16 amino acids. Trimming took 7 bases from V and 5 from J, leaving 23 bases between them. CDR1 is SNHLY and CDR2 is FYNNEI in the germline V gene. The CDR3 nucleotides are TGTGCCAGCATAGGGCCCTGGGGGCTAGCGAAGGAGACCCAGTACTTC. Translating gives CASIGPWGLAKETQYF. The full variable domain, rest sourced from reference TRBV2 and TRBJ2-5, is EPEVTQTPSHQVTQMGQEVILRCVPISNHLYFYWYRQILGQKVEFLVSFYNNEISEKSEIFDDQFSVERPDGSNFTLKIRSTKLEDSAMYFCASIGPWGLAKETQYFGPGTRLLVL.

Concerning this clone itself: The sample holds other DNA sequences that translate to the same CDR3. The rearrangement uses TRBV11-2 and TRBJ1-3; no clear D. From germline, CDR1 is SGHAT and CDR2 FQNNGV. The ends were cut back, 1 base at V and 4 bases at J, with 2 bases in the middle. The CDR3 consists of 12 residues. The DNA for the CDR3 is TGTGCCAGCAGCTTAGTCGGAAACACCATATATTTT. Encoded protein: CASSLVGNTIYF.

The chain combines TRBV10-3 with TRBJ2-2, with 9 positions matching TRBD1. CDR3 length: 15 residues. CDR1 ENHRY and CDR2 SYGVKD come from the germline V gene. J was trimmed by 6 bases and V by 6 bases; bases with no gene match: 8. The DNA of the CDR3 is TGTGCCATCAGGAAAGACCGGGACAGGGCCGGGGAGCTGTTTTTT. Amino acids: CAIRKDRDRAGELFF.

The chain employs TRBV7-9 and TRBJ2-3; either TRBD1 or TRBD2 may fit D (7 bases each). The CDR3 length is 13 residues. From germline, CDR1 is SEHNR and CDR2 FQNEAQ (reference sequence). V was trimmed by 8 bases and J by 5 bases, leaving 14 bases between them. The CDR3 sequence is CASGAGGGDTQYF. In DNA form, the CDR3 reads TGTGCCAGCGGTGCAGGGGGGGGAGATACGCAGTATTTT.

The chain uses TRBV27 and TRBJ1-4, with D perhaps TRBD1 (5 bases). The CDR3 consists of 14 residues. Germline V lookup: CDR1 MNHEY, CDR2 SMNVEV (reference sequence). V lost 4 bases to trimming and J lost 3 bases, with 9 bases between them. The CDR3 spells CASSSQGANEKLFF. The CDR3 nucleotides are TGTGCCAGCAGTTCGCAGGGTGCTAATGAAAAACTGTTTTTT.

CDR3: CASSLAGFADFHF. The CDR3 DNA sequence: TGTGCCAGCAGCTTAGCCGGATTCGCCGACTTTCATTTT. The chain combines TRBV7-9 with TRBJ1-5; D call uncertain. The CDR3 totals 13 residues. The ends were cut back, 0 bases at V and 16 bases at J, with 16 bases in the middle. CDR1 is SEHNR, CDR2 FQNEAQ, per germline (reference sequence).

The V and J genes are TRBV28 and TRBJ2-5; 10 bases fit TRBD2. The better agreement between TRBJ2-7 and the DNA end casts doubt on the J call. The CDR3 consists of 16 residues. Germline V CDR1 and CDR2: MDHEN, SYDVKM. DNA for the CDR3: TGTGCCAGCAGTTTGTTCGGAACTAGCGGGATCTACGAGCAGTACTTC. Its protein product is CASSLFGTSGIYEQYF.

This clone has only one observation. The rearrangement joins TRBV7-8 to TRBJ2-3, with D perhaps TRBD1 (6 bases). The V gene's germline CDR1 is SGHVS and CDR2 FQNEAQ. The V end lost 4 bases, the J end lost 2 bases, and 7 bases lay between the germline ends. The CDR3 runs 13 residues. The CDR3 DNA reads as TGTGCCAGCAGCTACAGGGCCACAGATACGCAGTATTTT. Translation: CASSYRATDTQYF.

This clone was recorded only once. The same CDR3 is also encoded by other DNA sequences in this sample. The rearrangement links TRBV9 to TRBJ2-7, with TRBD1 matching 9 bases. Germline V CDR1 and CDR2: SGDLS, YYNGEE. The ends lost 3 bases at V and 2 bases at J; junction bases unmatched: 3. The CDR3 runs 14 residues. The CDR3 nucleotides read TGTGCCAGCAGCGGTGGGACAGGGCCCTACGAGCAGTACTTC. Translation gives CASSGGTGPYEQYF.